This TCR beta chain was observed in a study of early T cells in non-severe SARS-CoV-2 infection. Across the whole study: Sequencing input comprised bulk RNA from unsorted whole blood; chain pairing was not available.

This clonotype has a count of ten or more. In the library, individual cDNA molecules carried attached unique molecular identifiers. Each CDR3 protein is one row after TCRdb ran MiXCR on the 5' RACE reads. The table has more than 45,000 distinct CDR3 sequences, roughly 8% seen once. V was trimmed by 0 bases and J by 4 bases, leaving 8 bases between them. This CDR3 contains 15 residues. Looked up from germline, CDR1 is SGHRS and CDR2 is YFSETQ. V usage is TRBV5-1 and J usage is TRBJ2-6; D not resolved. Sequenced sample: whole blood. This TCR was sampled from an adult who was a healthcare worker with PCR-confirmed SARS-CoV-2 infection or an uninfected control (not recorded which). The CDR3 here is CASSLGAHGANVLTF. CDR3 coding DNA: TGCGCCAGCAGCTTGGGGGCGCACGGGGCCAACGTCCTGACTTTC.